The 12 T cell receptor beta chains listed next were all sequenced from one sample in a study of blood T cell repertoires in COVID-19. Generated by immunoSEQ multiplex PCR, the TCRdb table keeps only in-frame clones and is missing some. The table records tens of thousands of clones, roughly three quarters of them present only once. Source material: peripheral blood. The receptors stem from a human donor in a cohort sampled during active COVID-19.

This chain uses TRBV4-3 with TRBJ2-5; the match to TRBD2 covers 7 bases. The V gene end was trimmed by 5 bases and the J gene end by 3 bases; junction bases not matched to a gene: 9. Germline CDR1 LGHNA, CDR2 YSLEER. The CDR3 length is 15 residues. CDR3 in amino acids: CASSSNWGGEETQYF. For the CDR3, the DNA is TGCGCCAGCAGCTCAAATTGGGGAGGGGAAGAGACCCAGTACTTC.

CDR3 amino acids: CASSLGARNFYEQYF. The CDR3 DNA follows: TGTGCCAGCAGCTTGGGGGCCAGGAACTTTTACGAGCAGTACTTC. This sequence joins TRBV7-2 and TRBJ2-7; tentative D call: TRBD1 (6 bases). The CDR3 contains 15 residues. From germline, CDR1 is SGHTA and CDR2 FQGNSA. Deletions cut 3 bases from V and 4 bases from J, with 16 bases between. Together with reference TRBV7-2 and TRBJ2-7, the CDR3 gives the full variable domain: GAGVSQSPSNKVTEKGKDVELRCDPISGHTALYWYRQSLGQGLEFLIYFQGNSAPDKSGLPSDRFSAERTGGSVSTLTIQRTQQEDSAVYLCASSLGARNFYEQYFGPGTRLTVT.

This clone was detected once. The chain employs TRBV19 and TRBJ2-1, with 8 bases fitting TRBD2. The germline V gene has CDR1 LNHDA and CDR2 SQIVND (reference sequence). The CDR3 spans 12 residues. The J segment lost 15 bases and the V segment lost 2 bases, leaving 6 bases of the junction unmatched. The DNA for the CDR3 is TGTGCCAGTAGTATACCAGCGGGAGTTCTGTTCTTC. Protein sequence: CASSIPAGVLFF.

Worth noting for this clone: A much larger clonotype is one base distant, so this may be a read error. The chain's CDR3 is CASSSYYEQYF. As DNA, the CDR3 is TGTGCCAGCAGTTCCTACTACGAGCAGTACTTC. The chain combines TRBV28 with TRBJ2-7; unclear D gene. V was shortened by 4 bases and J by 3 bases, with 4 bases between the two germline ends. The CDR3 consists of 11 residues. CDR1 and CDR2 (germline): MDHEN, SYDVKM.

This clone was seen just once. The J gene is TRBJ2-7, the V gene TRBV2; possibly TRBD1 for D (6 bases). V was shortened by 6 bases and J by 2 bases, with 20 bases between the two germline ends. This CDR3 comprises 16 residues. Germline CDR1 reads SNHLY; CDR2 reads FYNNEI. The CDR3 region has the DNA TGTGCCAGCAGGGGCTTGGGGCAGGGGAACCCCTACGAGCAGTACTTC. This codes for CASRGLGQGNPYEQYF.

The genes are TRBV6-1 and TRBJ1-1, with TRBD1 matching over 10 bases. From germline, CDR1 is MNHNS and CDR2 SASEGT. Trimming removed 3 bases from V and 8 bases from J; junction bases left unmatched: 15. The CDR3 covers 17 residues. This chain's CDR3 is CASSDSGNRDRGTEAFF. The DNA for the CDR3 is TGTGCCAGCAGTGATAGTGGAAACCGGGACAGGGGAACCGAAGCTTTCTTT.

The J gene is TRBJ1-5, the V gene TRBV19; 8 nucleotides match TRBD1. The V and J ends lost 7 bases and 3 bases, in that order; junction bases with no gene match: 5. This CDR3 has 14 amino acids. Germline CDR1 is LNHDA and CDR2 is SQIVND (reference sequence). In nucleotides, the CDR3 is TGTGCCAGTAATGGCAGGGGGCTCAATCAGCCCCAGCATTTT. It encodes CASNGRGLNQPQHF.

This clone showed up just a few times. This chain links TRBV19 with TRBJ2-7, with 15 bases aligning to TRBD2. The CDR3 loop spans 14 amino acids. V dropped 7 bases and J dropped 7; count of bases not matched to a gene: 5. Germline V gene lookup returns CDR1 LNHDA and CDR2 SQIVND (reference sequence). The CDR3 loop reads CASTAGLAGGEQYF. CDR3 nucleotide sequence: TGTGCCAGTACCGCGGGACTAGCGGGAGGAGAGCAGTACTTC.

This chain uses TRBV28 with TRBJ2-3; 9 bases match TRBD1. The CDR3 totals 14 residues. Trimming took 5 bases from V and 5 from J; bases not matched to a gene: 5. The germline gives CDR1 MDHEN, CDR2 SYDVKM. CDR3 region: CASSPRTGEDTQYF. CDR3 coding DNA: TGTGCCAGCAGTCCACGGACAGGGGAAGATACGCAGTATTTT. Based on the CDR3 plus reference TRBV28 and TRBJ2-3, the full variable domain is DVKVTQSSRYLVKRTGEKVFLECVQDMDHENMFWYRQDPGLGLRLIYFSYDVKMKEKGDIPEGYSVSREKKERFSLILESASTNQTSMYLCASSPRTGEDTQYFGPGTRLTVL.

Remarks on this clone: The junction and the germline gene differ at one end; a read error may be behind it. V gene TRBV7-7 combines with J gene TRBJ2-1; D possibly corresponds to TRBD2 (6 bases). This CDR3 has 13 residues. Per germline, CDR1 SSHAT and CDR2 FNYEAQ (reference sequence). CDR3: CASSFGGGNEQFF. The CDR3 bases are TGTGCTAGCAGCTTTGGAGGAGGGAATGAGCAGTTCTTC.

The genes are TRBV2 and TRBJ1-2; 11 bases align to TRBD1. The V gene end was trimmed by 7 bases and the J gene end by 5 bases; junction bases not matched to a gene: 12. Germline CDR1 and CDR2: SNHLY and FYNNEI. The CDR3 runs 16 residues. The CDR3 bases are TGTGCCAGCAAAAAAGACCCGGGACAGGGGGGATATGGCTACACCTTC. Its translation is CASKKDPGQGGYGYTF.

This chain uses TRBV5-4 with TRBJ2-1; TRBD2 matches at 13 bases. V dropped 3 bases and J dropped 5; count of bases not matched to a gene: 5. Looked up from germline, CDR1 is SGHNT and CDR2 is YYREEE (reference sequence). CDR3 length: 16 amino acids. CDR3 DNA sequence: TGTGCCAGCAGCTCAGGGGGACTAGCGGGGAACAATGAGCAGTTCTTC. It specifies CASSSGGLAGNNEQFF.